This TCR beta chain was identified during a study of control samples from healthy donors and cancer patients. This CDR3 is built from 13 residues. Germline-derived CDR1 and CDR2 are MNHEY and SMNVEV (reference sequence). Deletions cut 5 bases from V and 1 base from J, with 8 bases between. Profiling relied on immunoSEQ multiplex PCR, and the TCRdb table lists in-frame clones only, not all of them. In the table there are 85,000 to 100,000 clones, over 90% of which are singletons. The gene calls are TRBV27 and TRBJ1-1, with no clear D. The sequenced material came from blood. This TCR was recovered from a man aged 18-30 years in good health. In DNA form, the CDR3 reads TGTGCCAGCAGTCCAACGGCGAACACTGAAGCTTTCTTT. Protein: CASSPTANTEAFF.